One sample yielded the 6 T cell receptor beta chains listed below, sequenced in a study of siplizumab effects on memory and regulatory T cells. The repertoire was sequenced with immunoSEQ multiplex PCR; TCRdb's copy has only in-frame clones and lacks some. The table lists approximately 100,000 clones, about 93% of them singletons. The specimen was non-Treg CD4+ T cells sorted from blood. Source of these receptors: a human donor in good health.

The CDR3 sequence is CASSSRLAHTYNEQFF. The CDR3 nucleotides read TGTGCCAGCAGCTCTAGACTAGCCCATACCTACAATGAGCAGTTCTTC. The genes are TRBV7-9 and TRBJ2-1; 7 bases agree with TRBD2. The CDR3 sequence is 16 residues long. From germline, CDR1 is SEHNR and CDR2 FQNEAQ (reference sequence). J gave up 2 bases and V 4 bases, and 8 bases lay outside the gene matches.

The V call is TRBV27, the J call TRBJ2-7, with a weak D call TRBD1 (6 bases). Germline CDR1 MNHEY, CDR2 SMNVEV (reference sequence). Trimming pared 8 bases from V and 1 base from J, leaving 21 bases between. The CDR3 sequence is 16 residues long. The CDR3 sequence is CASRKDSQSSSYEQYF. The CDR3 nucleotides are TGTGCCAGCCGCAAGGACAGCCAGTCCAGTTCCTACGAGCAGTACTTC.

The CDR3 DNA reads as TGTGCCAGCAGTTTTAGGGGGACTGGCTACACCTTC. As protein: CASSFRGTGYTF. The chain uses TRBV28 and TRBJ1-2, with D perhaps TRBD1 (6 bases). Germline V lookup: CDR1 MDHEN, CDR2 SYDVKM. Trimming removed 3 bases from V and 7 bases from J, with 9 bases in between. There are 12 residues in the CDR3.

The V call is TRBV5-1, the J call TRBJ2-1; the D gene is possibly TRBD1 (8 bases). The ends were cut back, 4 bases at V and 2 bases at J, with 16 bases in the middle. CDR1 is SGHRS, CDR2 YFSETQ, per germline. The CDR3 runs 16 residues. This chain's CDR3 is CASSLGGTGAYNEQFF. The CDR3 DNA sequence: TGCGCCAGCAGCCTGGGAGGGACAGGCGCCTACAATGAGCAGTTCTTC.

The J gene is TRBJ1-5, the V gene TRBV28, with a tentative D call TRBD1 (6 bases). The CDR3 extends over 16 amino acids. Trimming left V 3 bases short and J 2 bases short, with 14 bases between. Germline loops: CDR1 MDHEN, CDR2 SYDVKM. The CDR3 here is CASSLYGKGGNQPQHF. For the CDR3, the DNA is TGTGCCAGCAGTTTGTACGGGAAGGGGGGCAATCAGCCCCAGCATTTT.

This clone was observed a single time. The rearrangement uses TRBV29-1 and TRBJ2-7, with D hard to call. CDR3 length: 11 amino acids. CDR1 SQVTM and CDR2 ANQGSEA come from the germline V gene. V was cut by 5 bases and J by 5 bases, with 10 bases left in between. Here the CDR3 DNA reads TGCAGCGTTCCTAGAGGTAACGAGCAGTACTTC. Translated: CSVPRGNEQYF.